This section outlines one T cell receptor (beta chain) sequence together with its context. Germline is not matched at one junction end, which may reflect a read error. The data belong to a study of molecular identifiers for immune sequencing clone quantification. MiXCR, applied by TCRdb to the PCR reads, yields one record per CDR3 protein. The sample holds around 82,000 distinct CDR3 sequences, 15% to 20% seen once. The germline V gene encodes CDR1 SQVTM and CDR2 ANQGSEA. The CDR3 has 12 residues. The clonotype originates from a human donor in good health. Some libraries in this study had Jurkat cell RNA spiked in. The gene calls are TRBV29-1 and TRBJ2-6; perhaps TRBD1 as D (5 bases). Sequenced input: naive CD8+ T cells from blood, with Jurkat cell RNA spiked in. Subset denoted: FACS-sorted CD8+CD4-CCR7+CD45RA+ naive T cells. CDR3: CSFLPGANALTF. In DNA, the CDR3 is TGCAGCTTCCTTCCTGGGGCCAACGCCCTGACTTTC.